Detailed here is one TCR beta chain. This entry is derived from a study of pediatric ulcerative colitis. Germline CDR1 is MNHNS and CDR2 is SASEGT. CDR3 size: 14 residues. V was clipped by 4 bases and J by 2 bases; unmatched bases: 3. During colonoscopy, one to two rectal pinch biopsies were collected. Sequencing was at survey level. Sequencing depth was up to 500,000 reads per sample. Clones were sequenced by immunoSEQ multiplex PCR, and TCRdb holds only the in-frame ones, with some missing. The repertoire holds about 34,000 clones, with 75% as singletons. The receptor was isolated from a boy younger than 18 with severe ulcerative colitis. The specimen sequenced was gut tissue. V and J are TRBV6-1 and TRBJ1-2; TRBD1 matches 8 bases. The chain's CDR3 is CASSAAGGNYGYTF. CDR3 coding DNA: TGTGCCAGCAGTGCGGCAGGGGGCAACTATGGCTACACCTTC.